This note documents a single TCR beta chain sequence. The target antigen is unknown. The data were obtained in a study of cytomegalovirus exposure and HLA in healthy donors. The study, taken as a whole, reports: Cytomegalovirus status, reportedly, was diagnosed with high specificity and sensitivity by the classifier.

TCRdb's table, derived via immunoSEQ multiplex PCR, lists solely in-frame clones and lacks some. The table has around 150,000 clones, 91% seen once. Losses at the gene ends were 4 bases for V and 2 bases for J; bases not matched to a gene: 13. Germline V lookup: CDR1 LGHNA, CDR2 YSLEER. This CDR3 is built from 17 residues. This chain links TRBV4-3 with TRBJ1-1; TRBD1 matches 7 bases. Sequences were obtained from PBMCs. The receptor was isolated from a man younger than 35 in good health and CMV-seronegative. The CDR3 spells CASSPRGGEGANTEAFF. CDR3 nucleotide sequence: TGCGCCAGCAGCCCCCGGGGAGGAGAGGGGGCCAACACTGAAGCTTTCTTT.